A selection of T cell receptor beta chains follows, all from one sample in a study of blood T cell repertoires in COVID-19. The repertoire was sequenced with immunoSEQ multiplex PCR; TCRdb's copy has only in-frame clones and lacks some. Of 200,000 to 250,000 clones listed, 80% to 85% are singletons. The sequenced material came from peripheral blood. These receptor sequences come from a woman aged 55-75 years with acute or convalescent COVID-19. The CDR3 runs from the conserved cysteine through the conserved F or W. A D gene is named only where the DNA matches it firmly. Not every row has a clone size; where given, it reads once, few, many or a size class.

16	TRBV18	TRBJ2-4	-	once	TGTGCCAGCTCTCCTAACAGGGAGATAGCCAAAAACATTCAGTACTTC	CASSPNREIAKNIQYF
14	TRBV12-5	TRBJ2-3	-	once	TGTGCTAGTGGTTTATGGCCTAGCACAGATACGCAGTATTTT	CASGLWPSTDTQYF
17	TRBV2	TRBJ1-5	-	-	TGTGCCAGCAGTGAGGTCTCGGGGGGATATAGCAATCAGCCCCAGCATTTT	CASSEVSGGYSNQPQHF
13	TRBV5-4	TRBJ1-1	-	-	TGTGCCAGCAGCCCGGTGGCAGGAACTGAAGCTTTCTTT	CASSPVAGTEAFF
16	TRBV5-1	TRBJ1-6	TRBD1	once	TGCGCCAGCAGCTTAACGACAGGGGGCGCGAATTCACCCCTCCACTTT	CASSLTTGGANSPLHF
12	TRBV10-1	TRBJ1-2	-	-	TGCGCCAGCAAGGGGCCCAACTATGGCTACACCTTC	CASKGPNYGYTF
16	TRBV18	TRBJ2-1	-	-	TGTGCCAGCTCGCTTCCCCCAGGGGGGATTTACAATGAGCAGTTCTTC	CASSLPPGGIYNEQFF
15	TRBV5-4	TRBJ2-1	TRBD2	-	TGTGCCAGCAGCTTGGCTAGCGGGGGGGCCTGGGAGCAGTTCTTC	CASSLASGGAWEQFF
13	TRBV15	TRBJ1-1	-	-	TGTGCCACCAGCAGGACGGGGAACACTGAAGCTTTCTTT	CATSRTGNTEAFF
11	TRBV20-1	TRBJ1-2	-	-	TGCAGTGCTAGGACAGTCTATGGCTACACCTTC	CSARTVYGYTF
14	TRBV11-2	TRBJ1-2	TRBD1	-	TGTGCCAGCAGCGCACAGGGGGGGAACTATGGCTACACCTTC	CASSAQGGNYGYTF
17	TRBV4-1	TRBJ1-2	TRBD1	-	TGCGCCAGCAGCCAAGGACTCCTAGGGGGACAGGGCTATGGCTACACCTTC	CASSQGLLGGQGYGYTF
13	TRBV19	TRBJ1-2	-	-	TGTGCCAGTAGTAGACAGTGGAGGGGAGGCTACACCTTC	CASSRQWRGGYTF
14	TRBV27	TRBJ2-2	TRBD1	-	TGTGCCAGCAGTCCAGGGGGAGACACCGGGGAGCTGTTTTTT	CASSPGGDTGELFF
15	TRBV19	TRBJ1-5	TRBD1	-	TGTGCCAGTAGTCAACGGGACAGAAGGAATCAGCCCCAGCATTTT	CASSQRDRRNQPQHF
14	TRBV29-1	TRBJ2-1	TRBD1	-	TGCAGCGTTGTGGGGACAGGCTCCTACAATGAGCAGTTCTTC	CSVVGTGSYNEQFF
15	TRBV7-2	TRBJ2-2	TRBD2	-	TGTGCCAGCAGCCTGACTAGCGGGGGGGCCGGGGAGCTGTTTTTT	CASSLTSGGAGELFF
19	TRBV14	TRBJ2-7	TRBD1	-	TGTGCCAGCAGCCAAGATTTGGGACAGGGTCTCTCCCCTCGCAACGAGCAGTACTTC	CASSQDLGQGLSPRNEQYF